The 20 T cell receptor beta chains reported below all come from one sample, sequenced in a study of identical twins. TCRdb re-called the 5' RACE reads with MiXCR, one entry per CDR3 protein. The repertoire holds around 530,000 distinct CDR3 sequences, 12% to 15% seen once, with around 0.4% in the top ten. The data were also submitted as part of a second study, on yellow fever vaccine responses in identical twins.

Material for sequencing was CD4+ T cells sorted from blood. The receptors here all came from a woman between 18 and 29 years old in good health.

The V and J genes are TRBV18 and TRBJ2-5; D gene unclear. CDR3 length equals 14 residues. Germline CDR1 is KGHSH and CDR2 is LQKENI. V gave up 2 bases and J gave up 0 bases, with 7 bases separating them. CDR3 DNA: TGTGCCAGCTCACCAGCCCGGAACCAAGAGACCCAGTACTTC. Amino acids: CASSPARNQETQYF.

This clonotype showed up just a few times. This chain uses TRBV20-1 with TRBJ1-5, with 7 positions matching TRBD1. V shed 8 bases, J shed 0 bases, and the junction held 13 bases outside the gene matches. The CDR3 extends over 16 amino acids. Germline assignment: CDR1 DFQATT and CDR2 SNEGSKA (reference sequence). The CDR3 sequence is CSTSPGQTYSNQPQHF. CDR3 bases: TGCAGTACATCCCCGGGACAGACCTATAGCAATCAGCCCCAGCATTTT.

This chain connects TRBV20-1 to TRBJ2-5, with 7 bases matching TRBD1. The V gene end was trimmed by 6 bases and the J gene end by 3 bases; junction bases not matched to a gene: 7. The CDR3 sequence is 13 residues long. Germline V CDR1 and CDR2: DFQATT, SNEGSKA (reference sequence). DNA for the CDR3: TGCAGTGCACGCGGACAGGCAAAAGAGACCCAGTACTTC. Translated, it gives CSARGQAKETQYF.

This rearrangement joins TRBV2 to TRBJ2-3, with D possibly being TRBD2 (6 bases). This CDR3 contains 15 residues. V lost 6 bases, J lost 0 bases, and 13 bases lay in between. Germline CDR1 and CDR2: SNHLY and FYNNEI. CDR3 bases: TGTGCCAGCAGAGGACTACCTACTAGCACAGATACGCAGTATTTT. Translated: CASRGLPTSTDTQYF.

The V and J genes are TRBV24-1 and TRBJ2-2; 12 bases align to TRBD1. Germline V gene lookup returns CDR1 KGHDR and CDR2 SFDVKD. The CDR3 is 18 residues long. V was pared by 0 bases and J by 5 bases, with 6 bases of the junction left unmatched. CDR3 DNA: TGTGCCACCAGTGATTTGGGGACAGGGGGCCGGAAAACCGGGGAGCTGTTTTTT. As protein: CATSDLGTGGRKTGELFF.

The chain couples TRBV20-1 to TRBJ2-1; 7 nucleotides line up with TRBD2. Germline-derived CDR1 and CDR2 are DFQATT and SNEGSKA (reference sequence). The CDR3 covers 16 residues. With 5 bases clipped from V and 4 bases from J, the junction kept 14 bases outside the gene matches. CDR3 coding DNA: TGCAGTGCTGCGGCCGGGACCTGGGGGGGGTACAATGAGCAGTTCTTC. Translating it yields CSAAAGTWGGYNEQFF.

V is TRBV5-1 and J is TRBJ2-3; the match to TRBD1 covers 9 bases. V trimming: 4 bases; J trimming: 3 bases; junction bases outside the gene matches: 9. The CDR3 has 16 residues. CDR1 is SGHRS and CDR2 is YFSETQ in the germline V gene. For the CDR3, the DNA is TGCGCCAGCAGCATCCAACCGGGACAGGGTACAGATACGCAGTATTTT. This codes for CASSIQPGQGTDTQYF.

V is TRBV6-4 and J is TRBJ2-1; D is unclear. This CDR3 region has 14 residues. V shed 2 bases and J shed 4 bases, with 9 bases lying between them. Germline V gives CDR1 MRHNA, CDR2 SNTAGT. Here the CDR3 DNA reads TGTGCCAGCAGTGACGGGTGGGGTTACAATGAGCAGTTCTTC. Its translation: CASSDGWGYNEQFF.

The chain recombines TRBV11-2 with TRBJ2-7, with 7 bases lining up with TRBD1. The ends lost 1 base at V and 0 bases at J; junction bases unmatched: 6. Germline-derived CDR1 and CDR2 are SGHAT and FQNNGV. The CDR3 runs to 16 residues. CDR3 loop: CASSLGDGTASYEQYV. CDR3 coding DNA: TGTGCCAGCAGCTTAGGGGACGGGACAGCCTCCTACGAGCAGTACGTC.

J is TRBJ2-5 and V is TRBV6-6; D tentatively reads TRBD1 or TRBD2 (5 bases each). Trimming took off 8 bases at V and 4 bases at J, with 14 bases between the two ends. The CDR3 has 13 amino acids. CDR1 and CDR2 (germline): MNHNY, SVGAGI (reference sequence). CDR3 coding DNA: TGTGCCAGCGCCGGGACCCCGGGAGAGACCCAGTACTTC. This sequence encodes CASAGTPGETQYF.

The V and J genes are TRBV2 and TRBJ2-5; 11 bases line up with TRBD1. This CDR3 spans 14 amino acids. Germline CDR1 and CDR2: SNHLY and FYNNEI. V lost 6 bases, J lost 5 bases, and 5 bases stayed unmatched. CDR3 sequence reads: CASRSGTGGETQYF. CDR3 coding DNA: TGTGCCAGCAGATCCGGGACAGGGGGGGAGACCCAGTACTTC.

This clonotype was counted only a few times. The chain joins TRBV5-1 to TRBJ2-5; no clear D. The CDR3 sequence is 14 residues long. CDR1 SGHRS and CDR2 YFSETQ come from the germline V gene. Deletions cut 4 bases from V and 0 bases from J, with 10 bases between. The DNA of the CDR3 is TGCGCCAGCAGCGCGGTAACGTACCAAGAGACCCAGTACTTC. It specifies CASSAVTYQETQYF.

This clonotype was seen a single time. The V call is TRBV7-9, the J call TRBJ2-2, with TRBD1 matching 8 bases. Germline-derived CDR1 and CDR2 are SEHNR and FQNEAQ (reference sequence). The CDR3 has 15 residues. Unmatched junction bases numbered 8, after V lost 5 bases and J lost 6 bases. For the CDR3, the DNA is TGTGCCAGCAGCCGCGGACAGGGTGCTGCCGGGGAGCTGTTTTTT. Amino acids: CASSRGQGAAGELFF. Combining the CDR3 with reference TRBV7-9 and TRBJ2-2 gives the whole variable domain DTGVSQNPRHKITKRGQNVTFRCDPISEHNRLYWYRQTLGQGPEFLTYFQNEAQLEKSRLLSDRFSAERPKGSFSTLEIQRTEQGDSAMYLCASSRGQGAAGELFFGEGSRLTVL.

This clonotype was recorded many times. V usage is TRBV12-3 or TRBV12-4 and J usage is TRBJ1-1, with D possibly being TRBD1 (6 bases). V was cut by 1 base and J by 0 bases, with 9 bases left in between. The CDR3 extends over 15 amino acids. The CDR3 reads CASSLDRAMNTEAFF. CDR3 coding DNA: TGTGCCAGCAGTTTAGACAGGGCCATGAACACTGAAGCTTTCTTT.

V gene TRBV28 combines with J gene TRBJ2-7; unclear D gene. V was trimmed by 7 bases and J by 1 base, leaving 8 bases between them. The CDR3 covers 12 residues. Germline V CDR1 and CDR2: MDHEN, SYDVKM. CDR3: CASMDVSYEQYF. The DNA of the CDR3 is TGTGCCAGCATGGACGTATCCTACGAGCAGTACTTC.

The J gene is TRBJ2-7, the V gene TRBV5-1; 7 bases agree with TRBD2. Germline assignment: CDR1 SGHRS and CDR2 YFSETQ. V gave up 0 bases and J gave up 3 bases; unmatched junction bases: 6. There are 15 residues in the CDR3. CDR3 loop: CASSLVREPLYEQYF. DNA for the CDR3: TGCGCCAGCAGCTTGGTGCGGGAGCCCCTCTACGAGCAGTACTTC.

The V and J genes are TRBV18 and TRBJ2-1, with D tentatively TRBD2 (6 bases). The CDR3 length is 18 residues. V was trimmed by 4 bases and J by 0 bases, leaving 19 bases between them. CDR1 and CDR2 from the germline V gene are KGHSH and LQKENI. CDR3 amino acids: CASSRDSAVGNSYNEQFF. Here the CDR3 DNA reads TGTGCCAGCTCACGGGACTCGGCGGTTGGAAACTCCTACAATGAGCAGTTCTTC.

This clonotype was observed a handful of times. The chain couples TRBV5-1 to TRBJ2-7, with 7 bases lining up with TRBD1. The CDR3 spans 15 residues. CDR1 SGHRS and CDR2 YFSETQ come from the germline V gene. With 4 bases clipped from V and 6 bases from J, the junction kept 13 bases outside the gene matches. CDR3 amino acids: CASSIQGEPPSEQYF. The CDR3 DNA reads TGCGCCAGCAGCATTCAGGGGGAGCCTCCGTCCGAGCAGTACTTC.

This clonotype came up a few times. This chain connects TRBV9 to TRBJ2-1; D is unresolved. V was cut by 0 bases and J by 10 bases, with 11 bases left in between. This CDR3 has 13 residues. From germline, CDR1 is SGDLS and CDR2 YYNGEE. CDR3 sequence: CASSVASAEEQFF. CDR3 nucleotide sequence: TGTGCCAGCAGCGTAGCTTCGGCGGAAGAGCAGTTCTTC.

This clonotype was found a few times. The rearrangement uses TRBV12-3 or TRBV12-4 and TRBJ2-5, with D hard to call. Trimming took off 3 bases at V and 5 bases at J, with 7 bases between the two ends. This CDR3 comprises 12 residues. The CDR3 bases are TGTGCCAGCAGTTTTGGGTTGGAGACCCAGTACTTC. It specifies CASSFGLETQYF.